The TCR beta chain described here comes from a study of OX40 agonist ivuxolimab in advanced cancers. Looking at the study overall: A diagnosis of hepatocellular carcinoma, melanoma, renal cell or head and neck cancer was present in dose-escalation patients.

Only one count was recorded for this clone. Assay used: immunoSEQ multiplex PCR; TCRdb lists only in-frame clones, some missing. Among approximately 77,000 clones listed, less than 95% were seen once. CDR1 is SGHVS and CDR2 is FNYEAQ in the germline V gene. The V segment lost 5 bases and the J segment 5 bases; nucleotides outside the gene matches: 6. The CDR3 covers 14 residues. The chain carries TRBV7-6 and TRBJ2-1, with 7 bases aligning to TRBD1. This clonotype was obtained from an adult with an advanced solid tumor such as melanoma, head and neck, liver or kidney cancer. The specimen comprised CD4+ or CD8+ T cells sorted from blood, sampled in a trial of the OX40 agonist ivuxolimab. CDR3 nucleotide sequence: TGTGCCAGCAGCCCTCGGACAGGCCACAATGAGCAGTTCTTC. Protein product: CASSPRTGHNEQFF.